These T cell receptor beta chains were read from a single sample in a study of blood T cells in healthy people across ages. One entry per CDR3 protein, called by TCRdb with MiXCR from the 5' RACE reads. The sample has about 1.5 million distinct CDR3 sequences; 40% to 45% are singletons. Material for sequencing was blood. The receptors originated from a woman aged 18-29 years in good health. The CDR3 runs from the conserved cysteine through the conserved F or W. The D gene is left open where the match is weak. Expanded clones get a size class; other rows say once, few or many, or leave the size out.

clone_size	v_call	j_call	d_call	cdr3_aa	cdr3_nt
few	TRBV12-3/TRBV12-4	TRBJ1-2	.	CASSSPPGRAPYGYTF	TGTGCCAGCAGTTCCCCCCCTGGCAGGGCCCCATATGGCTACACCTTC
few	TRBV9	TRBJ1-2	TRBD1	CASSVVGTDPWYGYTF	TGTGCCAGCAGCGTAGTTGGGACAGACCCCTGGTATGGCTACACCTTC
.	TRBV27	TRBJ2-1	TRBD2	CASSGRNLASGMNNEQFF	TGTGCCAGCAGTGGACGGAACTTGGCTAGCGGGATGAACAATGAGCAGTTCTTC
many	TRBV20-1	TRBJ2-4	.	CSAPHMVAIQYF	TGCAGTGCCCCCCACATGGTCGCCATTCAGTACTTC
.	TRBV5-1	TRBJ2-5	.	CASSRSAYGGETQYF	TGCGCCAGCAGCAGATCAGCCTACGGGGGAGAGACCCAGTACTTC
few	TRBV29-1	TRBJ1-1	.	CSVVSTGGMNTEAFF	TGCAGCGTCGTTTCAACGGGAGGGATGAATACTGAAGCTTTCTTT
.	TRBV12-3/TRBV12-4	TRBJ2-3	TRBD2	CASSLRLAGTDMQYF	TGTGCCAGCAGTCTTAGACTAGCGGGAACAGATATGCAGTATTTT
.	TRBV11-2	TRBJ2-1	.	CASSLLKERWNEQFF	TGTGCCAGCAGCTTATTGAAGGAGAGGTGGAATGAGCAGTTCTTC
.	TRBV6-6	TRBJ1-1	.	CASSREEYTEAFF	TGTGCCAGCAGTCGAGAGGAGTACACTGAAGCTTTCTTT
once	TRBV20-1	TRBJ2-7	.	CSARDWRNLYEQYF	TGCAGTGCTAGAGACTGGCGAAACCTTTACGAGCAGTACTTC
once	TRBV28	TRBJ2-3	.	CASSLRVSRTSTDTQYF	TGTGCCAGCAGTTTACGGGTGTCGCGGACGAGCACAGATACGCAGTATTTT
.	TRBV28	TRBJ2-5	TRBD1	CASTSRDRLETQYF	TGTGCCAGCACCTCCCGGGACAGGTTGGAGACCCAGTACTTC
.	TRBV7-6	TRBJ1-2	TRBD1	CASSLPGETGFDGYTF	TGTGCCAGCAGCCTACCAGGGGAGACAGGGTTCGATGGCTACACCTTC
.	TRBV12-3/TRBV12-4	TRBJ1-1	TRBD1	CASRRGQGGTEAFF	TGTGCCAGCAGACGAGGACAGGGGGGCACTGAAGCTTTCTTT
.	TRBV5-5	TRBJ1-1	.	CASSLWSEGTEAFF	TGTGCCAGCAGCTTGTGGTCTGAGGGCACTGAAGCTTTCTTT
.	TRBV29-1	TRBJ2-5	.	CSVERGSVRETQYF	TGCAGCGTTGAAAGGGGGAGTGTCCGAGAGACCCAGTACTTC
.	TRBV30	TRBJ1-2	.	CAWKGGDYGYTF	TGTGCCTGGAAAGGGGGGGACTATGGCTACACCTTC
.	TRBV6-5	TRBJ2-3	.	CASSYSNRGFDTQYF	TGTGCCAGCAGTTACTCGAATCGGGGGTTCGATACGCAGTATTTT
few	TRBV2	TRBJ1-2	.	CASSETDSYGYTF	TGTGCCAGCAGTGAAACGGACAGCTATGGCTACACCTTC
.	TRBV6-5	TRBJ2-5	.	CASSRRNVNEQYF	TGTGCCAGCAGTCGGAGAAACGTCAATGAGCAGTACTTC
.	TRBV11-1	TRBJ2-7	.	CASNRLRSSYEQYF	TGTGCCAGCAATAGACTCAGGAGCTCCTACGAGCAGTACTTC
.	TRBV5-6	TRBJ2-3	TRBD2	CASSGGAGAPSTDTQYF	TGTGCCAGCAGTGGGGGAGCGGGGGCTCCTAGCACAGATACGCAGTATTTT
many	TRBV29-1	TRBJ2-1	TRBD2	CSVARRGSSYNEQFF	TGCAGCGTTGCTAGGCGGGGGAGCTCCTACAATGAGCAGTTCTTC
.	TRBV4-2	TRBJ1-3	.	CASSRTPGSRSGNTIYF	TGTGCCAGCAGCCGAACCCCCGGGTCCCGCTCTGGAAACACCATATATTTT
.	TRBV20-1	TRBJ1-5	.	CSALGSGAGNQPQHF	TGCAGTGCTCTAGGATCGGGGGCGGGCAATCAGCCCCAGCATTTT
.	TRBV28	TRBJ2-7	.	CASGTEFNEQYF	TGTGCCAGCGGGACCGAGTTTAATGAGCAGTACTTC
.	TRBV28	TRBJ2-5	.	CASSFSWNEQYF	TGTGCCAGCAGTTTCTCCTGGAATGAGCAGTACTTC
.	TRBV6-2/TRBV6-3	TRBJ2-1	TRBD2	CASSSSGRTSYNEQFF	TGTGCCAGCAGTTCTAGCGGGAGGACCTCCTACAATGAGCAGTTCTTC
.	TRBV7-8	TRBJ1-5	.	CASSRGAQLLAGNQPQHF	TGTGCCAGCAGCCGCGGGGCGCAATTGTTAGCGGGCAATCAGCCCCAGCATTTT
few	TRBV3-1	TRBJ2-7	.	CASSHTGVGAWSYEQYF	TGTGCCAGCAGCCACACCGGGGTAGGAGCATGGTCGTACGAGCAGTACTTC
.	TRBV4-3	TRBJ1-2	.	CASSQENDPDLPYGYTF	TGCGCCAGCAGCCAAGAAAATGACCCCGACCTGCCCTACGGCTACACCTTC
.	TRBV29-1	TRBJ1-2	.	CSVEDQGNYDYTF	TGCAGCGTTGAAGATCAGGGGAACTATGACTACACCTTC
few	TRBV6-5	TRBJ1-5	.	CASTPGPHSNQPQHF	TGTGCCAGCACCCCGGGACCGCATAGCAATCAGCCCCAGCATTTT
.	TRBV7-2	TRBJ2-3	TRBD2	CASSIQGTSGSRMSTDTQYF	TGTGCCAGCAGCATACAGGGCACTAGCGGGAGCCGCATGTCCACAGATACGCAGTATTTT
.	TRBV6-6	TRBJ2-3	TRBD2	CASSSSGLAGGAQYF	TGTGCCAGCAGTTCCTCCGGACTAGCGGGGGGGGCGCAGTATTTT
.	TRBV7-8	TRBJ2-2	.	CASSLAWSGTGELFF	TGTGCCAGCAGCTTAGCGTGGTCTGGCACCGGGGAGCTGTTTTTT
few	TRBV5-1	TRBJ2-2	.	CASSLLQAGNTGELFF	TGCGCCAGCAGCTTGCTACAAGCGGGGAACACCGGGGAGCTGTTTTTT
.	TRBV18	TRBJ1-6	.	CASSPRTVDTSPLHF	TGTGCCAGCTCACCACGGACAGTAGATACTTCACCCCTCCACTTT
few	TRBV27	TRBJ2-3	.	CASRTATHRDTQYF	TGTGCCAGCAGGACGGCTACCCACCGGGATACGCAGTATTTT
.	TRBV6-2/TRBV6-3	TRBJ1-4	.	CASSLRRTTNEKLFF	TGTGCCAGCAGTTTAAGACGGACAACTAATGAAAAACTGTTTTTT
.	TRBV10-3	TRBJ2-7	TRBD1	CAISGAGTGMREQYF	TGTGCCATCAGTGGGGCCGGGACAGGGATGAGGGAGCAGTACTTC
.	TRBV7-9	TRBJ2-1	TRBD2	CASSLSSGSLNEQFF	TGTGCCAGCAGCTTATCTAGCGGGAGTTTGAATGAGCAGTTCTTC
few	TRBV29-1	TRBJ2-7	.	CSVVARPYEQYF	TGCAGCGTTGTGGCCAGACCCTACGAGCAGTACTTC
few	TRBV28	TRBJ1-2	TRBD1	CASTIDRGARGYTF	TGTGCCAGCACCATCGACAGGGGCGCGAGAGGCTACACCTTC
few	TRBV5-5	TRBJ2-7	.	CASSLRGTPYEQYF	TGTGCCAGCAGCTTGCGAGGGACCCCCTACGAGCAGTACTTC
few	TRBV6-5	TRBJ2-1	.	CASSASGSGNEQFF	TGTGCCAGCAGCGCGTCCGGGAGTGGGAATGAGCAGTTCTTC